A single sample gave rise to the 7 T cell receptor beta chains below, sequenced in a study of read filtering for tumor transcriptome and immune sequencing. Molecular barcoded adaptors covering alpha/delta and beta/gamma chains were used on around 400 ng RNA. TCRdb itself ran the reads through MiXCR, one entry per CDR3 protein. This table holds approximately 41,000 distinct CDR3 sequences, roughly an eighth found once. Sequenced sample: a population of CD138-negative cells sorted from bone marrow. Receptors originate from a donor aged 40 or older with multiple myeloma.

This clonotype has only a few counts. CDR3 coding DNA: TGTGCCAGCAGCTTAGAGGGTGCTGGTGAGCAGTTCTTC. Amino acid sequence: CASSLEGAGEQFF. The chain combines TRBV7-9 with TRBJ2-1; no firm D call. The V end was cut by 1 base, the J end by 9 bases, with 10 bases between. Per the germline V gene, CDR1 is SEHNR and CDR2 is FQNEAQ (reference sequence). The CDR3 runs to 13 residues.

This clonotype was recorded at least ten times. V and J are TRBV7-2 and TRBJ1-4; D gene ambiguous. The V and J ends lost 5 bases and 0 bases respectively, with 7 bases between them. The CDR3 contains 14 residues. CDR1 and CDR2 from the germline V gene are SGHTA and FQGNSA. The CDR3 reads CASSARPTNEKLFF. The CDR3 DNA is TGTGCCAGCAGCGCGAGGCCAACTAATGAAAAACTGTTTTTT.

Many counts were recorded for this clonotype. The V call is TRBV2, the J call TRBJ1-5, with D unclear. CDR3 length equals 15 residues. The V end lost 4 bases, the J end lost 3 bases, and 13 bases lay between the germline ends. Per the germline V gene, CDR1 is SNHLY and CDR2 is FYNNEI. The CDR3 DNA is TGTGCCAGCAGTGTAAGGCAGGTAGACAATCAGCCCCAGCATTTT. Translated: CASSVRQVDNQPQHF.

There are a few counts of this clonotype. A much more abundant neighbour one base away suggests this may be a read error. The CDR3 carries no conserved terminal phenylalanine or tryptophan, so it likely arises from a read error. The rearrangement links TRBV7-9 to TRBJ2-7; TRBD1 aligns across 8 bases. Germline V gives CDR1 SEHNR, CDR2 FQNEAQ (reference sequence). The CDR3 runs to 14 residues. With 1 base clipped from V and 4 bases from J, the junction kept 3 bases outside the gene matches. The CDR3 protein is CASSLGDRSYEQYS. The CDR3 DNA reads as TGTGCCAGCAGCTTAGGGGACAGGAGTTACGAGCAGTACTCC.

This clonotype has a count of ten or more. This chain's CDR3 is CASGLAGPIEQYF. DNA of the CDR3: TGTGCCAGCGGACTAGCGGGTCCAATCGAGCAGTACTTC. The chain is built from TRBV27 and TRBJ2-7, with 11 bases identical to TRBD2. The CDR3 spans 13 residues. The germline V gene encodes CDR1 MNHEY and CDR2 SMNVEV (reference sequence). Trimming removed 8 bases from V and 6 bases from J; junction bases left unmatched: 6.

The gene calls are TRBV5-1 and TRBJ2-2; possible D gene TRBD1, 5 bases. The CDR3 runs to 14 residues. CDR1 and CDR2 from the germline V gene are SGHRS and YFSETQ. V lost 8 bases, J lost 0 bases, and 11 bases lay in between. DNA of the CDR3: TGCGCCAGTCTGCCCAGGGCGAACACCGGGGAGCTGTTTTTT. Encoded protein: CASLPRANTGELFF.

As concerns this clonotype: A much larger clone lies one base from this, so it may be a read error. The CDR3 end shows no conserved phenylalanine or tryptophan, and so a read error is likely. The genes are TRBV29-1 and TRBJ1-1; 11 nucleotides line up with TRBD1. J gave up 4 bases and V 4 bases, and 14 bases lay outside the gene matches. This CDR3 is 17 amino acids long. Germline assignment: CDR1 SQVTM and CDR2 ANQGSEA. DNA for the CDR3: TGCAGCGTTGCCGGGACAGGGGGGAGCGGGCGTATCACTGAAGCTTTCCTT. It codes for CSVAGTGGSGRITEAFL.